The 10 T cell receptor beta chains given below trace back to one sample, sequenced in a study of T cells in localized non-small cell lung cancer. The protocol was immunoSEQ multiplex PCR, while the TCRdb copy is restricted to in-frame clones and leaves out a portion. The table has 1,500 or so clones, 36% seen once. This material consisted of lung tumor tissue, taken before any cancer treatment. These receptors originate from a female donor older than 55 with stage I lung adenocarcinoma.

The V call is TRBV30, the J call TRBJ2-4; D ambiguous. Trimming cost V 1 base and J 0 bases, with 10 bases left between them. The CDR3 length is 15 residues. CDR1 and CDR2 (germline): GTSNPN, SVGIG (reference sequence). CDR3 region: CAWSGNRLAKNIQYF. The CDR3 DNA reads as TGTGCCTGGAGTGGGAACAGACTAGCCAAAAACATTCAGTACTTC.

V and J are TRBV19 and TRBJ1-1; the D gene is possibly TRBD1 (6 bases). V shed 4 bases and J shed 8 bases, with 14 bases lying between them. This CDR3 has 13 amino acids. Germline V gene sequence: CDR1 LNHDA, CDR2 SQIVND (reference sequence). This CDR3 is CASSRGTISEAFF. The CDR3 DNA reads TGTGCCAGTAGTAGGGGGACAATTTCCGAAGCTTTCTTT.

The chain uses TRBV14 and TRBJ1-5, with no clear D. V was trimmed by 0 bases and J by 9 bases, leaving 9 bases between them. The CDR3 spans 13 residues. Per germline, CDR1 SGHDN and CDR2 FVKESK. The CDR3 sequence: CASSQDLGSPQHF. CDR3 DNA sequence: TGTGCCAGCAGCCAAGATCTTGGTTCGCCCCAGCATTTT.

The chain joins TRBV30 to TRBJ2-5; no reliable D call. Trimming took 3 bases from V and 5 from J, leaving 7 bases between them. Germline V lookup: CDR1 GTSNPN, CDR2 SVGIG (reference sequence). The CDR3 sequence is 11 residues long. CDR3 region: CAWRAVETQYF. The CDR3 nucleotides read TGTGCCTGGAGGGCGGTGGAGACCCAGTACTTC.

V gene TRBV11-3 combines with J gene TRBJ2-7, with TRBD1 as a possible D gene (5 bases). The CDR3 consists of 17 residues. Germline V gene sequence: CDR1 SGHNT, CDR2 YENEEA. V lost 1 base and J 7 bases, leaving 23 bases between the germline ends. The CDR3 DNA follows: TGTGCCAGCAGCTTAGTGTTGGGGCACCCCAAAAAAGGGGAGCAGTACTTC. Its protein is CASSLVLGHPKKGEQYF.

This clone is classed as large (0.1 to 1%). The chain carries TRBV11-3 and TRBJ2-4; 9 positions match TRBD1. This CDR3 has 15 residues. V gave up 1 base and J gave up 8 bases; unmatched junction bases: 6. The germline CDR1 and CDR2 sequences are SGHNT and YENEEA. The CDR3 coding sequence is TGTGCCAGCAGCTTAGTCACAGGGGGCAGCGACATTCAGTACTTC. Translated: CASSLVTGGSDIQYF.

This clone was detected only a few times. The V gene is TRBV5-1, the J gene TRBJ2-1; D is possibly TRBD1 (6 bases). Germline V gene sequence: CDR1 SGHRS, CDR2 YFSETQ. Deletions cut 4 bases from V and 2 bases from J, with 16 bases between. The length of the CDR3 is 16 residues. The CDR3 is CASSPGQGPTYNEQFF. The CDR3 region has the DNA TGCGCCAGCAGCCCCGGGCAGGGGCCAACCTACAATGAGCAGTTCTTC.

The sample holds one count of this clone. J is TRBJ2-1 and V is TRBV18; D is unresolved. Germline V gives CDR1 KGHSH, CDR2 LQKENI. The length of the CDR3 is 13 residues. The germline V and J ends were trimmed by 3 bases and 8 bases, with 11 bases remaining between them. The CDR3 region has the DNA TGTGCCAGCTCACCGCCCTCGGTCGATGAGCAGTTCTTC. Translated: CASSPPSVDEQFF.

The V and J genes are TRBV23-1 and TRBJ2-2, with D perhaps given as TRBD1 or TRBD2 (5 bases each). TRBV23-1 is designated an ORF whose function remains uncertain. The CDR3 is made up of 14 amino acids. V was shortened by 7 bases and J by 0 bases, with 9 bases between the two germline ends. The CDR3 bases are TGCGCCAGCAATAGGGGACCGAACACCGGGGAGCTGTTTTTT. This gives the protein CASNRGPNTGELFF.

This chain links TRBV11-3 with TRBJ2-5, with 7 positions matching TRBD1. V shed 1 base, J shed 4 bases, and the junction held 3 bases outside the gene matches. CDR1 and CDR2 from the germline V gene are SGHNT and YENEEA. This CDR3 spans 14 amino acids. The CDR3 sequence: CASSLGQGGETQYF. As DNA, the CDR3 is TGTGCCAGCAGCTTAGGACAGGGTGGAGAGACCCAGTACTTC.